Only a few counts were recorded for the clone carrying this T cell receptor beta chain. Its matching antigen is unknown. The CDR3 sequence is 15 residues long. V shed 0 bases and J 0 bases; nucleotides not matched to a gene: 0. Germline V gives CDR1 SGDLS, CDR2 YYNGEE. This specimen comes from a study of T cells after yellow fever vaccination. General observations from the study: A large majority of primary-vaccination clones showed up again after the booster (about 97% CD4, around 90% CD8). FACS-sorted repertoires might harbor abundant contaminating clonotypes from the bulk population. Researchers report a weaker secondary response that nonetheless peaked faster, day 5 versus 15.

UMIs were added to TCR cDNA along with a universal primer site when it was made by 5'RACE template switching. MiXCR was run by TCRdb on the 5' RACE reads, yielding one entry per CDR3 protein. The repertoire consists of 300,000 or so distinct CDR3 sequences, with 6.8% occurring once and the leading ten covering 15% to 20%. This sequence originates from a man aged 18 to 30 who received the YFV17D yellow fever vaccine. The J gene is TRBJ2-3, the V gene TRBV9; 8 nucleotides agree with TRBD2. This specimen was PBMCs, taken roughly 46 days after the first yellow fever vaccination. The CDR3 loop reads CASSVAGGSTDTQYF. DNA of the CDR3: TGTGCCAGCAGCGTAGCGGGGGGGAGCACAGATACGCAGTATTTT.